This entry concerns a single T cell receptor beta chain. Data came from immunoSEQ multiplex PCR; TCRdb stores just in-frame clones and leaves some out. This repertoire shows about 160,000 clones, about nine tenths found once; its top ten account for roughly 4.5%. This sample stems from a study of blood T cell repertoires in COVID-19. The junction had 5 bases not matched to a gene; V was cut back by 5 bases and J by 6 bases. The CDR3 is 15 residues long. Germline loops: CDR1 SGHVS, CDR2 FQNEAQ. V and J are TRBV7-8 and TRBJ1-6, with TRBD1 identical over 9 bases. The source material was peripheral blood. The source of this sequence is a woman in her fifties or sixties with active or convalescent COVID-19. DNA of the CDR3: TGTGCCAGCAGCCCCAGGACAGGGGCTAATTCACCCCTCCACTTT. Translation: CASSPRTGANSPLHF.